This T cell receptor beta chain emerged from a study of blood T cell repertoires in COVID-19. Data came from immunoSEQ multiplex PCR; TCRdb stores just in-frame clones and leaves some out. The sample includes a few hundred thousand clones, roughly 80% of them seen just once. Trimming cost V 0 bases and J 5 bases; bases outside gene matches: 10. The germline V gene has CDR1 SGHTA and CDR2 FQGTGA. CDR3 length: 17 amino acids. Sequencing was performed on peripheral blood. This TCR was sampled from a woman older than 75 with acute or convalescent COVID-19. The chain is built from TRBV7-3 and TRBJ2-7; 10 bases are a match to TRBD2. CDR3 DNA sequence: TGTGCCAGCAGCTTAACTGCCCCTCGGACTAGCGGAGACGAGCAGTACTTC. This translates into CASSLTAPRTSGDEQYF.